These 26 T cell receptor beta chains originate from one sample sequenced in a study of T-cell reconstitution after alpha-beta-depleted transplantation in children. During its preparation, the TCRbeta library received unique molecular identifiers. TCRdb analysed the PCR reads with MiXCR anew, one entry per CDR3 protein. Of a few hundred thousand distinct CDR3 sequences listed, approximately 13% are singletons. Sequenced here: PBMCs, mostly from graft donor cells, sampled 360 days after TCRalphabeta/CD19-depleted stem cell transplant. Receptor source: a male patient younger than 18 who had a stem cell transplant for acute myeloid leukemia, so the T cells may come from the graft donor.

To note about this clonotype: This CDR3 fails to terminate in the conserved phenylalanine or tryptophan, so it likely reflects a read error. The chain employs TRBV11-2 and TRBJ2-1; no clear D. CDR1 is SGHAT, CDR2 FQNNGV, per germline. The CDR3 spans 10 residues. V shed 0 bases and J shed 10 bases, with 1 base lying between them. As DNA, the CDR3 is TGTGCCAGCAGCTTAGACGAGCAGTTCATC. Translated: CASSLDEQFI.

V gene TRBV28 combines with J gene TRBJ1-3, with unresolved D. CDR3 size: 14 residues. Per germline, CDR1 MDHEN and CDR2 SYDVKM. V was clipped by 3 bases and J by 4 bases, with 10 bases between them. Here the CDR3 reads CASSFATPGNTIYF. DNA of the CDR3: TGTGCCAGCAGTTTTGCGACCCCCGGAAACACCATATATTTT.

This rearrangement joins TRBV28 to TRBJ2-2; 12 bases line up with TRBD2. Trimming took 4 bases from V and 4 from J; bases not matched to a gene: 16. Germline CDR1 is MDHEN and CDR2 is SYDVKM. The CDR3 runs to 20 residues. CDR3 in DNA: TGTGCCAGCAGTTCTTACTCAGTGACTAGCGGGAGTAGGAGCACCGGGGAGCTGTTTTTT. This encodes CASSSYSVTSGSRSTGELFF.

This rearrangement joins TRBV5-1 to TRBJ2-1; D tentatively reads TRBD1 or TRBD2 (5 bases each). The CDR3 loop spans 17 amino acids. Trimming shortened V by 4 bases and J by 5 bases, and 22 bases separated the two germline ends. The germline V gene encodes CDR1 SGHRS and CDR2 YFSETQ. The CDR3 region is CASSPHSAGSPHNEQFF. The CDR3 DNA reads as TGCGCCAGCAGCCCCCATTCCGCAGGGAGCCCTCACAATGAGCAGTTCTTC.

J is TRBJ1-6 and V is TRBV28; D unresolved. CDR3 length: 15 amino acids. V was clipped by 3 bases and J by 4 bases, with 10 bases between them. Germline lookup yields CDR1 MDHEN and CDR2 SYDVKM. The CDR3 nucleotides are TGTGCCAGCAGTTTGAGGCAGATTTATAATTCACCCCTCCACTTT. Residues: CASSLRQIYNSPLHF.

This clonotype has ten or more counts. The rearrangement links TRBV21-1 to TRBJ2-1; the table calls TRBD2, which could not be checked here. TRBV21-1 is a known pseudogene. The CDR3 runs 16 residues. The CDR3: CASSKGPKEGCDEQFF. The CDR3, as DNA: TGTGCCAGCAGCAAGGGACCCAAGGAGGGGTGCGATGAGCAGTTCTTC.

The J gene is TRBJ1-5, the V gene TRBV20-1; no firm D call. V lost 6 bases to trimming and J lost 0 bases, with 12 bases between them. This CDR3 region has 14 residues. The germline CDR1 and CDR2 sequences are DFQATT and SNEGSKA (reference sequence). In nucleotides, the CDR3 is TGCAGTGCCAGCGCCGTATATAGCAATCAGCCCCAGCATTTT. Protein sequence: CSASAVYSNQPQHF.

This clonotype has a count of ten or more. The chain combines TRBV20-1 with TRBJ2-3; D is perhaps TRBD2 (6 bases). CDR1 is DFQATT and CDR2 is SNEGSKA in the germline V gene (reference sequence). V was pared by 5 bases and J by 1 base, with 16 bases between. This CDR3 has 15 residues. This chain's CDR3 is CSAPRGEMGTDTQYF. CDR3 sequence (DNA): TGCAGTGCTCCCCGCGGGGAGATGGGCACAGATACGCAGTATTTT.

The V gene is TRBV7-2, the J gene TRBJ2-1, with a tentative D call TRBD2 (6 bases). This CDR3 region has 16 residues. Trimming took off 5 bases at V and 1 base at J, with 15 bases between the two ends. Germline lookup yields CDR1 SGHTA and CDR2 FQGNSA. CDR3 amino acids: CASSTPSAFSYNEQFF. CDR3 DNA sequence: TGTGCCAGCAGCACCCCTAGCGCCTTTTCCTACAATGAGCAGTTCTTC.

This clonotype was counted many times. The rearrangement links TRBV14 to TRBJ2-1, with D hard to call. The germline V and J ends were trimmed by 1 base and 9 bases, with 10 bases remaining between them. Germline assignment: CDR1 SGHDN and CDR2 FVKESK. The CDR3 covers 13 residues. CDR3: CASSQVPSGEQFF. The CDR3 DNA sequence: TGTGCCAGCAGCCAAGTACCTTCTGGTGAGCAGTTCTTC. The variable domain in full, with the rest retrieved from reference TRBV14 and TRBJ2-1, is EAGVTQFPSHSVIEKGQTVTLRCDPISGHDNLYWYRRVMGKEIKFLLHFVKESKQDESGMPNNRFLAERTGGTYSTLKVQPAELEDSGVYFCASSQVPSGEQFFGPGTRLTVL.

This clonotype was seen many times. The V and J genes are TRBV12-3 or TRBV12-4 and TRBJ2-7; 9 bases are shared with TRBD2. V shed 8 bases, J shed 7 bases, and the junction held 12 bases outside the gene matches. The CDR3 covers 14 residues. The CDR3 nucleotides read TGTGCCAGCTCTCCCTTAGCGGGAGCGGGGGAGCAGTACTTC. This gives the protein CASSPLAGAGEQYF.

The chain carries TRBV5-1 and TRBJ2-1; D not resolved. CDR3 size: 15 residues. Germline lookup yields CDR1 SGHRS and CDR2 YFSETQ. The V gene lost 2 bases and the J gene lost 0 bases, with 9 bases spanning the gap. CDR3 sequence: CASSFDKSSYNEQFF. The CDR3 nucleotides read TGCGCCAGCAGCTTTGACAAGAGCTCCTACAATGAGCAGTTCTTC.

The rearrangement links TRBV28 to TRBJ2-5, with a weak D call TRBD1 (6 bases). V was trimmed by 3 bases and J by 5 bases, leaving 19 bases between them. CDR1 and CDR2 (germline): MDHEN, SYDVKM. The length of the CDR3 is 16 residues. The CDR3 nucleotides are TGTGCCAGCAGTTTGGACTCAGGGGTCCCCTGGGAGACCCAGTACTTC. This gives the protein CASSLDSGVPWETQYF.

This clonotype was picked up a small number of times. The gene calls are TRBV30 and TRBJ2-3, with 8 bases identical to TRBD2. Trimming took 0 bases from V and 7 from J; bases not matched to a gene: 9. The CDR3 runs to 15 residues. CDR1 is GTSNPN, CDR2 SVGIG, per germline (reference sequence). The chain's CDR3 is CAWSVALSGGHTQYF. DNA of the CDR3: TGTGCCTGGAGTGTAGCGTTGAGCGGGGGTCATACGCAGTATTTT. Full variable domain (rest looked up from reference TRBV30 and TRBJ2-3): SQTIHQWPATLVQPVGSPLSLECTVEGTSNPNLYWYRQAAGRGLQLLFYSVGIGQISSEVPQNLSASRPQDRQFILSSKKLLLSDSGFYLCAWSVALSGGHTQYFGPGTRLTVL.

The genes are TRBV7-6 and TRBJ2-7; weak D call: TRBD2 (5 bases). CDR3 length: 14 residues. V lost 2 bases and J lost 6, with 14 bases in between. Looked up from germline, CDR1 is SGHVS and CDR2 is FNYEAQ. The CDR3 loop is CASSLPPWTSEQYF. As DNA, the CDR3 is TGTGCCAGCAGCTTACCCCCGTGGACTTCCGAGCAGTACTTC.

This clonotype was seen more than once but under ten times. The genes are TRBV7-9 and TRBJ2-7; D is unclear. This CDR3 has 16 residues. CDR1 and CDR2 (germline): SEHNR, FQNEAQ (reference sequence). V gave up 5 bases and J gave up 6 bases, with 23 bases separating them. The CDR3 nucleotides read TGTGCCAGCAGCCCTAGGCCCTCCATGAAGCCCCGCGAGCAGTACTTC. Translated: CASSPRPSMKPREQYF.

This clonotype was picked up many times. The J gene is TRBJ2-5, the V gene TRBV20-1; 7 bases agree with TRBD1. Germline assignment: CDR1 DFQATT and CDR2 SNEGSKA (reference sequence). This CDR3 spans 14 amino acids. CDR3 nucleotides: TGCAGCGATTTGACAGGGTTCAACCAAGAGACCCAGTACTTC. Translating it yields CSDLTGFNQETQYF.

This clonotype has only a few counts. The rearrangement joins TRBV9 to TRBJ2-3; TRBD1 matches 10 bases. CDR1 SGDLS and CDR2 YYNGEE come from the germline V gene. Losses at the gene ends were 0 bases for V and 3 bases for J; bases not matched to a gene: 4. CDR3 length equals 16 residues. The CDR3 sequence: CASSVVGDRGTDTQYF. The CDR3 DNA reads as TGTGCCAGCAGCGTAGTGGGGGACAGGGGAACAGATACGCAGTATTTT. Using reference TRBV9 and TRBJ2-3 for the parts outside the CDR3, the full variable domain is DSGVTQTPKHLITATGQRVTLRCSPRSGDLSVYWYQQSLDQGLQFLIQYYNGEERAKGNILERFSAQQFPDLHSELNLSSLELGDSALYFCASSVVGDRGTDTQYFGPGTRLTVL.

The CDR3 is CASSLVGGSTYEQYF. The CDR3 nucleotides are TGTGCCAGCAGTTTAGTGGGGGGATCGACCTACGAGCAGTACTTC. The chain has TRBV12-3 or TRBV12-4 and TRBJ2-7; possibly TRBD2 for D (6 bases). The length of the CDR3 is 15 residues. The V and J ends lost 1 base and 2 bases respectively, with 12 bases between them.

V usage is TRBV5-1 and J usage is TRBJ2-5; D possibly corresponds to TRBD1 (5 bases). The CDR3 is 13 amino acids. V lost 4 bases to trimming and J lost 7 bases, with 14 bases between them. CDR1 and CDR2 (germline): SGHRS, YFSETQ. CDR3 sequence: CASSLGAVWTQYF. CDR3 nucleotide sequence: TGCGCCAGCAGCCTTGGGGCGGTATGGACCCAGTACTTC. Full variable domain (outside the CDR3, taken from reference TRBV5-1 and TRBJ2-5): KAGVTQTPRYLIKTRGQQVTLSCSPISGHRSVSWYQQTPGQGLQFLFEYFSETQRNKGNFPGRFSGRQFSNSRSEMNVSTLELGDSALYLCASSLGAVWTQYFGPGTRLLVL.

This clonotype was detected ten times or more. V is TRBV29-1 and J is TRBJ2-3; 10 bases agree with TRBD2. CDR3 length equals 15 residues. V lost 6 bases, J lost 3 bases, and 9 bases stayed unmatched. Germline V gene lookup returns CDR1 SQVTM and CDR2 ANQGSEA. CDR3 in amino acids: CSVDGASGSTDTQYF. The CDR3 DNA reads TGCAGCGTGGATGGGGCTAGCGGGAGTACAGATACGCAGTATTTT.

In its sample, this clonotype was seen a few times. The chain recombines TRBV18 with TRBJ2-4, with 9 nucleotides matching TRBD1. Trimming at V came to 0 bases and at J to 7 bases, leaving 10 bases not matched to a gene. Germline V gene lookup returns CDR1 KGHSH and CDR2 LQKENI. The CDR3 totals 17 residues. The CDR3 sequence: CASSPPRTGAAGNIQYF. The CDR3 DNA reads as TGTGCCAGCTCACCACCGAGGACAGGGGCCGCGGGGAACATTCAGTACTTC.

This clonotype was seen at least ten times. The J gene is TRBJ2-3, the V gene TRBV11-2, with D uncertain. Between the trimmed V and J ends, which lost 0 bases and 4 bases, there was a span of 5 bases. Germline-derived CDR1 and CDR2 are SGHAT and FQNNGV. The CDR3 spans 13 residues. For the CDR3, the DNA is TGTGCCAGCAGCTTAGATCGCGCAGATACGCAGTATTTT. It translates to CASSLDRADTQYF. Looking up the rest from reference TRBV11-2 and TRBJ2-3 gives the full variable domain: EAGVAQSPRYKIIEKRQSVAFWCNPISGHATLYWYQQILGQGPKLLIQFQNNGVVDDSQLPKDRFSAERLKGVDSTLKIQPAKLEDSAVYLCASSLDRADTQYFGPGTRLTVL.

This chain uses TRBV4-3 with TRBJ2-4; TRBD2 matches 7 bases. This CDR3 has 16 amino acids. The germline gives CDR1 LGHNA, CDR2 YSLEER. The trim removed 1 base at V and 5 bases at J, leaving 8 bases unmatched. CDR3 sequence reads: CASSQGGGTTENIQYF. The CDR3 DNA reads TGCGCCAGCAGCCAAGGGGGGGGGACTACGGAAAACATTCAGTACTTC.

The chain has TRBV6-2 or TRBV6-3 and TRBJ1-2, with 7 nucleotides matching TRBD1. CDR3 length: 14 residues. V trimming: 0 bases; J trimming: 5 bases; junction bases outside the gene matches: 3. Per germline, CDR1 MNHEY and CDR2 SVGEGT. The DNA for the CDR3 is TGTGCCAGCAGTTACTCCGGGACAGTTTATGGCTACACCTTC. This codes for CASSYSGTVYGYTF.

This clonotype was detected a few times. The gene calls are TRBV27 and TRBJ2-7, with D uncertain. This CDR3 region has 14 residues. The V end was cut by 0 bases, the J end by 6 bases, with 12 bases between. The V gene's germline CDR1 is MNHEY and CDR2 SMNVEV (reference sequence). The CDR3 sequence is CASSLSIMVTEQYF. DNA for the CDR3: TGTGCCAGCAGTTTATCGATCATGGTCACCGAGCAGTACTTC.